This T cell receptor beta chain derives from a study of vaccination effects on CD4 cells after COVID-19. Ahead of sequencing, the ViraFEST assay grew antigen-specific CD4+ T cells using viral peptide pools. Following a roughly 11-day culture, CD4+ T cells were purified. According to PCR results, the person was infected with SARS-CoV-2 between March and December 2020. Of note for this clone: Its antigen is unidentified.

Sequencing was performed with immunoSEQ multiplex PCR; in TCRdb, only in-frame clones are kept and a portion is missing. The data show around 30,000 clones, 65% to 85% seen once. J lost 6 bases, V lost 5 bases, and 8 bases had no gene match. CDR3 size: 15 residues. Germline V gene data show CDR1 as KGHSH and CDR2 as LQKENI. The TCR was taken from a human donor who had a prior SARS-CoV-2 infection. The chain recombines TRBV18 with TRBJ2-7, with 12 bases matching TRBD2. The source was CD4+ T cells from PBMCs cultured with HCoV-NL63 spike peptides, collected before COVID-19 vaccination. The DNA for the CDR3 is TGTGCCAGCTCAGCAGGGACTAGCGGGTCACTCGAGCAGTACTTC. It encodes CASSAGTSGSLEQYF.